This TCR beta chain originates from a study of beta chain bispecific antibodies for T cell cancers. Overall study context: Healthy donor T cells cocultured with leukemia lines and bispecific antibodies. Jurkat cells expressed TRBV12-3; HPB-ALL cells expressed TRBV5-5. Study results and caveats: Versus anti-CD19, anti-TRBV12 exposure cut the TRBV12-3 share of TRBV signal by approximately 99%. In these mixed samples, most targeted TRBV reads derived from the leukemia cell line.

This clonotype was seen at least ten times. Antigen unknown. Libraries carried unique molecular identifiers used for clonotype counts. TCRdb reprocessed the 5' RACE reads with MiXCR, giving one entry per CDR3 protein. Of 7,500 to 9,500 distinct CDR3 sequences listed, less than 2.5% are singletons. Either OKT3 anti-CD3 antibody or CD3/CD28 beads expanded T cells from blood mononuclear cells over about three days. Germline CDR1 LNHDA, CDR2 SQIVND (reference sequence). The CDR3 runs to 15 residues. V lost 3 bases, J lost 10 bases, and 13 bases stayed unmatched. The receptor comes from a human donor in good health. Some clones in this sample may be carry-over from other donors' samples. This specimen was T cells from a healthy donor cultured with Jurkat leukemia cells, taken from a culture containing an anti-CD19 bispecific antibody. V and J are TRBV19 and TRBJ2-7, with 9 bases fitting TRBD1. Written as DNA, the CDR3 is TGTGCCAGTAGTATCTCGGCACAGGGGGCCGTTCCTCAGTACTTC. Its translation: CASSISAQGAVPQYF.